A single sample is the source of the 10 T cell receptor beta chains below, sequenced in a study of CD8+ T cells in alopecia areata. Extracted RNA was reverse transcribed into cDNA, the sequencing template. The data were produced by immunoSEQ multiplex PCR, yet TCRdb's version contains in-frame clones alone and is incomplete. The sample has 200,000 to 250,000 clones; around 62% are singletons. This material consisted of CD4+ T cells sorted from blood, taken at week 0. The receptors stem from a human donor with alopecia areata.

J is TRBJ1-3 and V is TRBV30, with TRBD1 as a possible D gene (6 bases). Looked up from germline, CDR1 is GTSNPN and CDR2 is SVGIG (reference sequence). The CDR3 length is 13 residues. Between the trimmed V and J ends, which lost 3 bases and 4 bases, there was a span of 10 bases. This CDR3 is CAWSRGQGNTIYF. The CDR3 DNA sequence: TGTGCCTGGAGCCGGGGACAAGGAAACACCATATATTTT.

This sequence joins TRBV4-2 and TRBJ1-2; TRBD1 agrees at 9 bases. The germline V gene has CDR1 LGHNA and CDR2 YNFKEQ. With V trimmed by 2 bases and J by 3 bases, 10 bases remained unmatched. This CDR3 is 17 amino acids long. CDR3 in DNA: TGTGCCAGCAGCCAACCGCCCCCACAGGGGGCTGACTATGGCTACACCTTC. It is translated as CASSQPPPQGADYGYTF.

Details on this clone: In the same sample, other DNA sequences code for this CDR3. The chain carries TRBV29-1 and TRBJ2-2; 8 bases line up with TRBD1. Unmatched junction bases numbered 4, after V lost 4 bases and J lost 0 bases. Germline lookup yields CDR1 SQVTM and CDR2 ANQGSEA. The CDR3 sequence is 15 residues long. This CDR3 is CSVGGQAANTGELFF. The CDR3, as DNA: TGCAGCGTTGGGGGACAGGCCGCGAACACCGGGGAGCTGTTTTTT.

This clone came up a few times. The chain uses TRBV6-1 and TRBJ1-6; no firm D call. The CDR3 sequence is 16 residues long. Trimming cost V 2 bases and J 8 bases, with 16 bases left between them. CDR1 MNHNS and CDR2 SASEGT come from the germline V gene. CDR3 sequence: CASSERNSPRDSPLHF. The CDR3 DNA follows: TGTGCCAGCAGTGAACGGAACAGCCCGCGGGATTCACCCCTCCACTTT.

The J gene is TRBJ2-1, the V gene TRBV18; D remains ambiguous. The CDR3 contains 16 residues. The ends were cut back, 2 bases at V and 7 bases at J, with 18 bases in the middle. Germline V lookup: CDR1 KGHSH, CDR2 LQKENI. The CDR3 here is CASSPYPAMVGNEQFF. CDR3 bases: TGTGCCAGCTCACCATATCCAGCGATGGTCGGGAATGAGCAGTTCTTC.

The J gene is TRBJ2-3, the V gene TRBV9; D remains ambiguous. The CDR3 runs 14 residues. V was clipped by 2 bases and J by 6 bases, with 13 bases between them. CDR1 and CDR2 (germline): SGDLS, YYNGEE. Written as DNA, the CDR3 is TGTGCCAGCAGCGTTCTAGGTTCGGCGGATACGCAGTATTTT. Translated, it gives CASSVLGSADTQYF.

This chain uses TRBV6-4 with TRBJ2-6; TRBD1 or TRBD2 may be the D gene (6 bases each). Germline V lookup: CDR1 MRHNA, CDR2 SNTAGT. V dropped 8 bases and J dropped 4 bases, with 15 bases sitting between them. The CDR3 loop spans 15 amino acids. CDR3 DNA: TGTGCCAGCTCCACCACGGGGGCCGGGGCCAACGTCCTGACTTTC. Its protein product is CASSTTGAGANVLTF.

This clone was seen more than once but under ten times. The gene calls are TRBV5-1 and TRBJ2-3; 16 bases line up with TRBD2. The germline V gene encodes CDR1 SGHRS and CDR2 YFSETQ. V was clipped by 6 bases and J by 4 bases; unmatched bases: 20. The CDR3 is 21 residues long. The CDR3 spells CASKTLGTSGGAGHPPDTQYF. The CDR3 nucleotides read TGCGCCAGCAAGACGCTCGGGACTAGCGGGGGGGCCGGGCATCCCCCAGATACGCAGTATTTT.

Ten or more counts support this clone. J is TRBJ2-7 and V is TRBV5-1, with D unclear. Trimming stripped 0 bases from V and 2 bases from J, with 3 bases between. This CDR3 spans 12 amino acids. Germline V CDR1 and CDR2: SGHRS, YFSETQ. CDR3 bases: TGCGCCAGCAGCTTGGAGCCCTACGAGCAGTACTTC. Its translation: CASSLEPYEQYF. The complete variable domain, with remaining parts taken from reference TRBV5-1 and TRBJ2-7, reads KAGVTQTPRYLIKTRGQQVTLSCSPISGHRSVSWYQQTPGQGLQFLFEYFSETQRNKGNFPGRFSGRQFSNSRSEMNVSTLELGDSALYLCASSLEPYEQYFGPGTRLTVT.

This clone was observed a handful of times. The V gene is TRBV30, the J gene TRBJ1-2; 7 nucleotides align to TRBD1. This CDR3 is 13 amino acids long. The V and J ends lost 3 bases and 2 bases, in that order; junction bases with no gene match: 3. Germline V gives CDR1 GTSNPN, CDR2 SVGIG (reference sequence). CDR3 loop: CAWRTGMNYGYTF. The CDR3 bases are TGTGCCTGGAGGACAGGGATGAACTATGGCTACACCTTC.